Detailed here is one T cell receptor beta chain. Donors gave around 10 milliliters of peripheral blood apiece. A sample-barcoded 5' primer and a J-beta primer mix were used in a second PCR of roughly 6 to 12 cycles. TCRdb re-derived calls from the 5' RACE reads in MiXCR, one entry per CDR3 protein. The repertoire holds roughly 1,000,000 distinct CDR3 sequences, with almost 25% as singletons. The data belong to a study of blood T cells in healthy people across ages. These data were also filed under a second study, of T cells of mothers and their children.

The specimen sequenced was blood. This receptor was obtained from a girl aged 2-10 years in good health.

CDR3 nucleotide sequence: TGCGCCAGCAGCCAAGAGGGCCTCCAGAACACTGAAGCTTTCTTT. Translating it yields CASSQEGLQNTEAFF. The genes are TRBV4-1 and TRBJ1-1; unclear D gene. V was pared by 0 bases and J by 1 base, with 9 bases between. Germline V gene sequence: CDR1 MGHRA, CDR2 YSYEKL. The CDR3 runs to 15 residues.